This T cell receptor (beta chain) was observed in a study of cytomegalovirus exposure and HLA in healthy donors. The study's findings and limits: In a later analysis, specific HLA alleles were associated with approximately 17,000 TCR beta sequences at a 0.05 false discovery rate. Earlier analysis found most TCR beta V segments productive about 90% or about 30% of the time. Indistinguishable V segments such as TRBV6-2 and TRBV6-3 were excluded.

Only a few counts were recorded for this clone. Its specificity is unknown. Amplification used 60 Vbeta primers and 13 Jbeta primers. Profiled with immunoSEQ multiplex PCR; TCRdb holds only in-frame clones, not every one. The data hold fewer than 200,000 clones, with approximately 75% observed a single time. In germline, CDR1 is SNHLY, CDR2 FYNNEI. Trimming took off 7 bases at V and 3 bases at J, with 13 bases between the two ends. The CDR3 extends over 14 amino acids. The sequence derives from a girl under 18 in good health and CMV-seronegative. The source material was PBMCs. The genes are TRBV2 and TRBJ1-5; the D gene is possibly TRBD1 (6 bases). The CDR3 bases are TGTGCCAGCACCCGGGCAGGGGCCAATCAGCCCCAGCATTTT. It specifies CASTRAGANQPQHF.